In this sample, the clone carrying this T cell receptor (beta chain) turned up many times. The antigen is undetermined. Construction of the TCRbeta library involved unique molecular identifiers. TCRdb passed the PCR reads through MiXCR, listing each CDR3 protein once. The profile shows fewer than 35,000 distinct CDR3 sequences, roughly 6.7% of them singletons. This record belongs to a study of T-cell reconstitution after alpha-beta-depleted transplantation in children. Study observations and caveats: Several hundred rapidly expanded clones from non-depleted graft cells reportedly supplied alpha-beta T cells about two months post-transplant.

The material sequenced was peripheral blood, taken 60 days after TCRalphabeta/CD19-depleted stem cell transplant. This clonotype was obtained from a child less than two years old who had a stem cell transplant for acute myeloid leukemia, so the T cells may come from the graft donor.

CDR3 loop: CASTLQGSGSDEQYF. Written as DNA, the CDR3 is TGTGCCAGCACATTACAGGGGTCTGGGAGCGACGAGCAGTACTTC. The chain has TRBV27 and TRBJ2-7; TRBD1 matches 7 bases. Germline CDR1 reads MNHEY; CDR2 reads SMNVEV (reference sequence). V trimming: 7 bases; J trimming: 5 bases; junction bases outside the gene matches: 14. CDR3 length: 15 residues.